The 20 T cell receptor beta chains in this list originate from one sample, sequenced in a study of OX40 agonist ivuxolimab in advanced cancers. Sequencing was performed with immunoSEQ multiplex PCR; in TCRdb, only in-frame clones are kept and a portion is missing. The sample contains about 50,000 clones, 80% of which appear only once. The sequenced sample was CD4+ or CD8+ T cells sorted from blood, obtained in a trial of the OX40 agonist ivuxolimab. These receptors all come from an adult with an advanced solid tumor such as melanoma, head and neck, liver or kidney cancer.

V is TRBV6-5 and J is TRBJ2-1; 10 positions match TRBD2. Germline lookup yields CDR1 MNHEY and CDR2 SVGAGI. The CDR3 loop spans 15 amino acids. V gave up 4 bases and J gave up 3 bases; unmatched junction bases: 3. CDR3 sequence: CASSFGLAVYNEQFF. DNA of the CDR3: TGTGCCAGCAGTTTTGGACTAGCGGTCTACAATGAGCAGTTCTTC.

V gene TRBV7-2 combines with J gene TRBJ2-7, with 10 positions matching TRBD2. V shed 5 bases, J shed 2 bases, and the junction held 6 bases outside the gene matches. Per germline, CDR1 SGHTA and CDR2 FQGNSA. This CDR3 contains 15 residues. The CDR3 reads CASSHKREGPYEQYF. The CDR3 DNA is TGTGCCAGCAGCCATAAGCGGGAGGGCCCCTACGAGCAGTACTTC. The whole variable domain, filled in from reference TRBV7-2 and TRBJ2-7, reads GAGVSQSPSNKVTEKGKDVELRCDPISGHTALYWYRQSLGQGLEFLIYFQGNSAPDKSGLPSDRFSAERTGGSVSTLTIQRTQQEDSAVYLCASSHKREGPYEQYFGPGTRLTVT.

The CDR3 bases are TGTGCCAGCAGAGCCGGGAGTGAGAATTCACCCCTCCACTTT. Protein: CASRAGSENSPLHF. J is TRBJ1-6 and V is TRBV2, with D unclear. This CDR3 has 14 amino acids. Trimming left V 6 bases short and J 7 bases short, with 13 bases between. Germline assignment: CDR1 SNHLY and CDR2 FYNNEI.

This clone turned up a few times. The DNA of the CDR3 is TGTGCCAGCAGCCCGAAGGGTAGCGGGAGCTCCTACAATGAGCAGTTCTTC. As protein: CASSPKGSGSSYNEQFF. This chain uses TRBV5-8 with TRBJ2-1; 9 bases match TRBD2. Losses at the gene ends were 4 bases for V and 0 bases for J; bases not matched to a gene: 8. Germline V gives CDR1 SGHTS, CDR2 YDEGEE. This CDR3 is built from 17 residues. Full variable domain (missing parts from reference TRBV5-8 and TRBJ2-1): EAGVTQSPTHLIKTRGQQATLRCSPISGHTSVYWYQQALGLGLQFLLWYDEGEERNRGNFPPRFSGRQFPNYSSELNVNALELEDSALYLCASSPKGSGSSYNEQFFGPGTRLTVL.

The V gene is TRBV27, the J gene TRBJ1-4; D is possibly TRBD1 (6 bases). Germline CDR1 is MNHEY and CDR2 is SMNVEV (reference sequence). The CDR3 has 15 amino acids. Deletions cut 6 bases from V and 8 bases from J, with 19 bases between. DNA for the CDR3: TGTGCCAGCAGCACCCTACAGGGAGGTCAGGAAAAACTGTTTTTT. It specifies CASSTLQGGQEKLFF. Full variable domain (outside the CDR3, taken from reference TRBV27 and TRBJ1-4): EAQVTQNPRYLITVTGKKLTVTCSQNMNHEYMSWYRQDPGLGLRQIYYSMNVEVTDKGDVPEGYKVSRKEKRNFPLILESPSPNQTSLYFCASSTLQGGQEKLFFGSGTQLSVL.

The J gene is TRBJ2-5, the V gene TRBV19, with TRBD1 matching 10 bases. Unmatched junction bases numbered 9, after V lost 6 bases and J lost 5 bases. The germline V gene encodes CDR1 LNHDA and CDR2 SQIVND (reference sequence). The CDR3 runs 15 residues. CDR3 residues: CASRGGDRGQETQYF. The CDR3 region has the DNA TGTGCCAGTAGAGGTGGGGACAGGGGACAGGAGACCCAGTACTTC.

V gene TRBV5-1 combines with J gene TRBJ1-2; a weak D match, TRBD1 (6 bases). V was cut by 4 bases and J by 6 bases, with 10 bases left in between. Germline V gene lookup returns CDR1 SGHRS and CDR2 YFSETQ. CDR3 length: 12 residues. CDR3 residues: CASSVQGHGYTF. The CDR3 nucleotides read TGCGCCAGCAGCGTCCAGGGGCATGGCTACACCTTC.

The rearrangement links TRBV6-5 to TRBJ1-5; a possible D gene is TRBD1 (5 bases). This CDR3 contains 13 residues. V was trimmed by 6 bases and J by 0 bases, leaving 6 bases between them. CDR1 and CDR2 from the germline V gene are MNHEY and SVGAGI. The CDR3 sequence: CASRTASNQPQHF. The CDR3 nucleotides are TGTGCCAGCAGGACAGCTAGCAATCAGCCCCAGCATTTT.

This chain connects TRBV29-1 to TRBJ1-2; no firm D call. Germline V lookup: CDR1 SQVTM, CDR2 ANQGSEA. The V end lost 2 bases, the J end lost 3 bases, and 13 bases lay between the germline ends. This CDR3 comprises 14 residues. For the CDR3, the DNA is TGCAGCGTTGAACCCCGGCTCAGCGACTATGGCTACACCTTC. The encoded protein is CSVEPRLSDYGYTF.

The rearrangement links TRBV7-2 to TRBJ2-7; 7 bases align to TRBD2. Losses at the gene ends were 0 bases for V and 7 bases for J; bases not matched to a gene: 9. In germline, CDR1 is SGHTA, CDR2 FQGNSA. This CDR3 is 15 amino acids long. CDR3 protein: CASSLASRGVGEQYF. CDR3 sequence (DNA): TGTGCCAGCAGCTTAGCGAGTCGGGGGGTTGGAGAGCAGTACTTC.

This clone was observed a handful of times. The chain couples TRBV6-5 to TRBJ1-6; 7 bases line up with TRBD1. V trimming: 2 bases; J trimming: 5 bases; junction bases outside the gene matches: 6. Germline V gene lookup returns CDR1 MNHEY and CDR2 SVGAGI. The CDR3 loop spans 16 amino acids. The CDR3 DNA reads as TGTGCCAGCAGTTACCAGGGGGGAGGTCATAATTCACCCCTCCACTTT. Protein product: CASSYQGGGHNSPLHF.

V and J are TRBV30 and TRBJ1-4; a weak D match, TRBD1 (6 bases). Per the germline V gene, CDR1 is GTSNPN and CDR2 is SVGIG (reference sequence). The CDR3 has 13 residues. Trimming removed 3 bases from V and 8 bases from J, with 13 bases in between. The CDR3 spells CAWSRGLEEKLFF. Here the CDR3 DNA reads TGTGCCTGGAGCAGGGGCTTGGAGGAAAAACTGTTTTTT.

This chain connects TRBV14 to TRBJ1-5, with TRBD1 identical over 7 bases. Germline-derived CDR1 and CDR2 are SGHDN and FVKESK. The CDR3 has 15 residues. Trimming removed 4 bases from V and 6 bases from J; junction bases left unmatched: 9. The CDR3 is CASSPGGVWGQPQHF. The DNA for the CDR3 is TGTGCCAGCAGCCCAGGGGGAGTCTGGGGTCAGCCCCAGCATTTT.

This clone was seen once. V usage is TRBV23-1 and J usage is TRBJ1-2, with TRBD1 identical over 7 bases. TRBV23-1 is an open reading frame, and its role is uncertain. Trimming removed 0 bases from V and 4 bases from J; junction bases left unmatched: 11. The CDR3 is 17 residues long. CDR3 residues: CASSQSPPPGTVYGYTF. As DNA, the CDR3 is TGCGCCAGCAGTCAATCCCCCCCGCCCGGGACAGTCTATGGCTACACCTTC.

The V gene is TRBV14, the J gene TRBJ1-3; the D gene is possibly TRBD1 (5 bases). This CDR3 has 15 residues. Germline lookup yields CDR1 SGHDN and CDR2 FVKESK. V was trimmed by 1 base and J by 8 bases, leaving 15 bases between them. CDR3 bases: TGTGCCAGCAGCCAAGTTGGGGACCTTGAGGACACCATATATTTT. It specifies CASSQVGDLEDTIYF.

This chain connects TRBV16 to TRBJ1-5, with D maybe TRBD1 (5 bases). The CDR3 covers 14 residues. Trimming shortened V by 0 bases and J by 9 bases, and 12 bases separated the two germline ends. CDR1 is KGHSY and CDR2 is FQNENV in the germline V gene. The CDR3 reads CASSQSGVRGPQHF. The CDR3 DNA is TGTGCCAGCAGCCAATCGGGGGTAAGAGGGCCCCAGCATTTT.

The chain's CDR3 is CATSRDRNEKLFF. In DNA form, the CDR3 reads TGTGCCACCAGCAGAGACAGGAATGAAAAACTGTTTTTT. This chain connects TRBV15 to TRBJ1-4; D gene uncertain. Trimming stripped 0 bases from V and 5 bases from J, with 4 bases between. Germline loops: CDR1 LNHNV, CDR2 YYDKDF (reference sequence). This CDR3 is 13 amino acids long. Drawing the rest from reference TRBV15 and TRBJ1-4, the complete variable domain is DAMVIQNPRYQVTQFGKPVTLSCSQTLNHNVMYWYQQKSSQAPKLLFHYYDKDFNNEADTPDNFQSRRPNTSFCFLDIRSPGLGDTAMYLCATSRDRNEKLFFGSGTQLSVL.

V usage is TRBV5-1 and J usage is TRBJ1-1, with D unresolved. Germline V lookup: CDR1 SGHRS, CDR2 YFSETQ. Trimming removed 3 bases from V and 6 bases from J, with 18 bases in between. The CDR3 is 15 residues long. Here the CDR3 reads CASSSVPDRAPEAFF. The CDR3, as DNA: TGCGCCAGCAGCTCCGTACCGGATCGGGCCCCTGAAGCTTTCTTT.

The CDR3 DNA follows: TGTGCCAGCAGTACAGGGGTGGGCAATGAGCAGTTCTTC. Its translation: CASSTGVGNEQFF. The genes are TRBV11-3 and TRBJ2-1, with TRBD1 matching over 7 bases. Germline CDR1 and CDR2: SGHNT and YENEEA. The CDR3 is 13 residues long. With V trimmed by 6 bases and J by 6 bases, 5 bases remained unmatched.

The V gene is TRBV30, the J gene TRBJ1-1; TRBD1 aligns across 8 bases. In germline, CDR1 is GTSNPN, CDR2 SVGIG (reference sequence). Trimming removed 0 bases from V and 11 bases from J; junction bases left unmatched: 11. The CDR3 runs 14 residues. CDR3 loop: CAWSVQASTGAAFF. CDR3 nucleotide sequence: TGTGCCTGGAGTGTACAGGCCTCGACAGGGGCGGCTTTCTTT.